Each of the 10 T cell receptor beta chains below was sequenced from the same sample in a study of T-cell reconstitution after alpha-beta-depleted transplantation in children. This sample's TCRbeta library carried unique molecular identifier barcodes. From the PCR reads, TCRdb called clonotypes with MiXCR, one entry per CDR3 protein. This table has roughly 200,000 distinct CDR3 sequences, 9.5% to 13% appearing once. The material sequenced was PBMCs, taken before TCRalphabeta/CD19-depleted stem cell transplant. The receptors derive from a child less than two years old with acute myeloid leukemia, due to receive a stem cell transplant.

This clonotype was seen ten or more times. The V call is TRBV4-2, the J call TRBJ1-3; D gene unclear. There are 15 residues in the CDR3. V shed 4 bases and J shed 0 bases, with 10 bases lying between them. Germline lookup yields CDR1 LGHNA and CDR2 YNFKEQ. The CDR3, as DNA: TGTGCCAGCAGCCTCACAGCCTTCTCTGGAAACACCATATATTTT. Protein product: CASSLTAFSGNTIYF.

This clonotype was recorded many times. For the CDR3, the DNA is TGTGCCAGCAGCTTACTGACCCGGGGCACTGAAGCTTTCTTT. The encoded protein is CASSLLTRGTEAFF. The rearrangement joins TRBV7-2 to TRBJ1-1; D gene ambiguous. The V end was cut by 2 bases, the J end by 4 bases, with 11 bases between. The germline gives CDR1 SGHTA, CDR2 FQGNSA. The CDR3 spans 14 residues.

At least ten counts were recorded for this clonotype. This chain links TRBV19 with TRBJ2-1; 7 bases line up with TRBD2. Germline CDR1 LNHDA, CDR2 SQIVND (reference sequence). Unmatched junction bases numbered 6, after V lost 7 bases and J lost 0 bases. The CDR3 runs 15 residues. The CDR3: CASIRRGSSYNEQFF. The CDR3 region has the DNA TGTGCCAGTATCCGCCGCGGGAGCTCCTACAATGAGCAGTTCTTC.

This clonotype showed up many times. The chain uses TRBV28 and TRBJ2-7, with D perhaps TRBD2 (5 bases). Germline loops: CDR1 MDHEN, CDR2 SYDVKM. The CDR3 contains 13 residues. Trimming took off 8 bases at V and 2 bases at J, with 13 bases between the two ends. CDR3 residues: CASGGRVPYEQYF. The CDR3 DNA sequence: TGTGCCAGCGGAGGCCGGGTCCCCTACGAGCAGTACTTC.

In its sample, this clonotype was seen many times. J is TRBJ2-1 and V is TRBV19, with D possibly TRBD1 on 5 matching bases. V lost 6 bases and J 4 bases, leaving 10 bases between the germline ends. The CDR3 has 13 amino acids. In germline, CDR1 is LNHDA, CDR2 SQIVND (reference sequence). The CDR3 coding sequence is TGTGCCAGTAGGGGGCTACAATACAATGAGCAGTTCTTC. It encodes CASRGLQYNEQFF.

This clonotype was recorded many times. J is TRBJ1-1 and V is TRBV6-2 or TRBV6-3, with a tentative D call TRBD1 (5 bases). The CDR3 is 15 amino acids. Germline V gene sequence: CDR1 MNHEY, CDR2 SVGEGT. V was clipped by 4 bases and J by 3 bases, with 15 bases between them. The CDR3 DNA sequence: TGTGCCAGCAGTTTACTGGGGAAACAGGACACTGAAGCTTTCTTT. The encoded protein is CASSLLGKQDTEAFF.

The table lists this clonotype with many counts. The genes are TRBV7-9 and TRBJ1-2, with TRBD1 as a possible D gene (5 bases). V shed 3 bases and J shed 4 bases, with 21 bases lying between them. Per germline, CDR1 SEHNR and CDR2 FQNEAQ (reference sequence). The CDR3 consists of 17 residues. As DNA, the CDR3 is TGTGCCAGCAGCTTTATGGGGGGTGTGCGTGGGAGCTATGGCTACACCTTC. It translates to CASSFMGGVRGSYGYTF.

This clonotype was seen ten or more times. The chain joins TRBV4-1 to TRBJ2-1, with a tentative D call TRBD2 (6 bases). Deletions cut 1 base from V and 6 bases from J, with 13 bases between. CDR1 is MGHRA and CDR2 is YSYEKL in the germline V gene. The CDR3 spans 15 residues. The CDR3 nucleotides are TGCGCCAGCAGCCAAGGACTAGAGAGGTTCAATGAGCAGTTCTTC. It codes for CASSQGLERFNEQFF.

This clonotype showed up many times. The rearrangement links TRBV20-1 to TRBJ2-1; D might be TRBD1 or TRBD2, each matching 5 bases. The CDR3 length is 14 residues. In germline, CDR1 is DFQATT, CDR2 SNEGSKA (reference sequence). V shed 4 bases and J shed 9 bases, with 19 bases lying between them. CDR3 sequence reads: CSATHPGPFGEQFF. The CDR3 nucleotides read TGCAGTGCTACCCACCCGGGACCGTTTGGTGAGCAGTTCTTC.

This clonotype was recorded at least ten times. V gene TRBV20-1 combines with J gene TRBJ1-2; no firm D call. CDR3 length: 12 residues. Germline V gives CDR1 DFQATT, CDR2 SNEGSKA (reference sequence). V dropped 3 bases and J dropped 2 bases, with 7 bases sitting between them. This CDR3 is CSASNQNYGYTF. CDR3 coding DNA: TGCAGTGCTAGTAACCAGAACTATGGCTACACCTTC.